A selection of T cell receptor beta chains follows, all from one sample in a study of OX40 agonist ivuxolimab in advanced cancers. TCRdb keeps only in-frame clones here, not all; method: immunoSEQ multiplex PCR. The data hold some 74,000 clones, with about 85% observed a single time. Sequences were derived from CD4+ or CD8+ T cells sorted from blood, sampled in a trial of the OX40 agonist ivuxolimab. These receptors were taken from an adult with an advanced solid tumor such as melanoma, head and neck, liver or kidney cancer. Both conserved end residues are part of each CDR3.

CDR3 length: 18; J gene: TRBJ2-1; V gene: TRBV2; CDR3 protein: CASSPPKRPRGSYNEQFF
CDR3 length: 15; J gene: TRBJ1-5; V gene: TRBV14; CDR3 protein: CASSQGVYSNQPQHF
CDR3 length: 15; J gene: TRBJ2-3; V gene: TRBV5-1; CDR3 protein: CASSLLAGASDTQYF
CDR3 length: 17; J gene: TRBJ2-3; V gene: TRBV6-1; CDR3 protein: CASSEIYGTSTTDTQYF
CDR3 length: 11; J gene: -; V gene: TRBV2; CDR3 protein: CTSIVSYEQYF
CDR3 length: 13; J gene: TRBJ1-1; V gene: TRBV18; CDR3 protein: CASSPARDTEAFF
CDR3 length: 15; J gene: TRBJ1-1; V gene: TRBV18; CDR3 protein: CASSPQGTANTEAFF
CDR3 length: 15; J gene: TRBJ2-7; V gene: TRBV27; CDR3 protein: CASSPGLAGVGEQYF
CDR3 length: 14; J gene: TRBJ2-5; V gene: TRBV11-2; CDR3 protein: CASSSPGRRETQYF
CDR3 length: 16; J gene: TRBJ2-2; V gene: TRBV18; CDR3 protein: CASSPFDRATTGELFF
CDR3 length: 19; J gene: TRBJ2-1; V gene: TRBV7-2; CDR3 protein: CASSQGQGIPGTSGLLAFF
CDR3 length: 12; J gene: TRBJ1-4; V gene: TRBV29-1; CDR3 protein: CSVGGQGEKLFF
CDR3 length: 16; J gene: TRBJ1-4; V gene: TRBV7-2; CDR3 protein: CASSQGQGVTNEKLFF
CDR3 length: 12; J gene: TRBJ2-1; V gene: TRBV11-2; CDR3 protein: CASSLGVGEQFF
CDR3 length: 17; J gene: TRBJ2-5; V gene: TRBV5-1; CDR3 protein: CASSPGLAGASRETQYF
CDR3 length: 15; J gene: TRBJ2-3; V gene: TRBV7-3; CDR3 protein: CASSHGTFPTDTQYF
CDR3 length: 15; J gene: TRBJ1-5; V gene: TRBV19; CDR3 protein: CASRRGRNSNQPQHF
CDR3 length: 18; J gene: TRBJ2-2; V gene: TRBV21-1; CDR3 protein: CASSKVFRTGGYTGELFF
CDR3 length: 13; J gene: TRBJ1-3; V gene: TRBV12-5; CDR3 protein: CASSWGSGNTIYF
CDR3 length: 15; J gene: TRBJ2-7; V gene: TRBV11-2; CDR3 protein: CASSSLTGGGYEQYF
CDR3 length: 14; J gene: TRBJ1-1; V gene: TRBV5-4; CDR3 protein: CASSLDIVNTEAFF
CDR3 length: 12; J gene: TRBJ1-5; V gene: TRBV5-6; CDR3 protein: CASSLGNQPQHF
CDR3 length: 17; J gene: TRBJ1-3; V gene: TRBV4-2; CDR3 protein: CASSQGWQPLSGNTIYF
CDR3 length: 13; J gene: TRBJ1-1; V gene: TRBV14; CDR3 protein: CASSQDTNTEAFF
CDR3 length: 14; J gene: TRBJ1-1; V gene: TRBV11-2; CDR3 protein: CASTRGTANTEAFF
CDR3 length: 13; J gene: TRBJ1-4; V gene: TRBV6-5; CDR3 protein: CASSYSSGEKLFF
CDR3 length: 16; J gene: TRBJ1-2; V gene: TRBV19; CDR3 protein: CASSIRDRGLNYGYTF
CDR3 length: 14; J gene: TRBJ2-5; V gene: TRBV6-1; CDR3 protein: CASKRAGGGETQYF
CDR3 length: 14; J gene: TRBJ1-3; V gene: TRBV2; CDR3 protein: CASSGDRTGNTIYF
CDR3 length: 15; J gene: TRBJ1-6; V gene: TRBV5-4; CDR3 protein: CASSQDRVQASPLHF
CDR3 length: 12; J gene: TRBJ1-2; V gene: TRBV28; CDR3 protein: CASSGTAYGYTF
CDR3 length: 13; J gene: TRBJ1-1; V gene: TRBV6-5; CDR3 protein: CASSSTLNTEAFF
CDR3 length: 12; J gene: TRBJ1-1; V gene: TRBV4-2; CDR3 protein: CASSQDPREAFF
CDR3 length: 14; J gene: TRBJ1-5; V gene: TRBV6-6; CDR3 protein: CASTKLISNQPQHF
CDR3 length: 15; J gene: TRBJ1-2; V gene: TRBV2; CDR3 protein: CASSLRDSRFYGYTF
CDR3 length: 16; J gene: TRBJ2-1; V gene: TRBV5-1; CDR3 protein: CASSRDRTGAGNEQFF
CDR3 length: 14; J gene: TRBJ2-2; V gene: TRBV2; CDR3 protein: CASSMTSITGELFF
CDR3 length: 14; J gene: TRBJ2-7; V gene: TRBV5-1; CDR3 protein: CASSLGTGGDEQYF
CDR3 length: 15; J gene: TRBJ2-5; V gene: TRBV7-2; CDR3 protein: CASSLGRGVQETQYF
CDR3 length: 17; J gene: TRBJ2-5; V gene: TRBV5-1; CDR3 protein: CASSLDRSGRVWETQYF
CDR3 length: 11; J gene: TRBJ1-1; V gene: TRBV5-1; CDR3 protein: CASSIDTEAFF
CDR3 length: 14; J gene: TRBJ1-5; V gene: TRBV28; CDR3 protein: CASSLGTENQPQHF
CDR3 length: 13; J gene: TRBJ2-1; V gene: TRBV2; CDR3 protein: CASSLGLYNEQFF
CDR3 length: 11; J gene: TRBJ1-5; V gene: TRBV28; CDR3 protein: CASNSDQPQHF
CDR3 length: 11; J gene: TRBJ2-5; V gene: TRBV6-5; CDR3 protein: CASSYGETQYF
CDR3 length: 15; J gene: TRBJ2-5; V gene: TRBV21-1; CDR3 protein: CASSKTDVLQETQYF
CDR3 length: 16; J gene: TRBJ2-2; V gene: TRBV29-1; CDR3 protein: CSVELFRQEIPGELFF
CDR3 length: 10; J gene: TRBJ1-2; V gene: TRBV20-1; CDR3 protein: CSALEGGYTF
CDR3 length: 14; J gene: TRBJ1-4; V gene: TRBV5-6; CDR3 protein: CASSLDISSEKLFF
CDR3 length: 13; J gene: TRBJ2-3; V gene: TRBV11-2; CDR3 protein: CASSLGVADTQYF
CDR3 length: 16; J gene: TRBJ2-4; V gene: TRBV5-1; CDR3 protein: CASSPGQTLAKNIQYF
CDR3 length: 15; J gene: TRBJ2-5; V gene: TRBV9; CDR3 protein: CASSTTPRRTETQYF
CDR3 length: 13; J gene: TRBJ2-3; V gene: TRBV30; CDR3 protein: CANTGVAKDTQYF
CDR3 length: 13; J gene: TRBJ2-3; V gene: TRBV10-1; CDR3 protein: CASSPGRGDTQYF
CDR3 length: 16; J gene: TRBJ2-2; V gene: TRBV5-1; CDR3 protein: CASSLAPAGDTGELFF
CDR3 length: 15; J gene: TRBJ1-3; V gene: TRBV18; CDR3 protein: CASSVDRGVINTIYF
CDR3 length: 15; J gene: TRBJ1-2; V gene: TRBV28; CDR3 protein: CASKGEKRRSYGYTF
CDR3 length: 14; J gene: TRBJ2-7; V gene: TRBV7-9; CDR3 protein: CASSLASEVYEQYF
CDR3 length: 17; J gene: TRBJ2-3; V gene: TRBV4-2; CDR3 protein: CASSQRGLAGLTDTQYF
CDR3 length: 13; J gene: TRBJ1-1; V gene: TRBV5-1; CDR3 protein: CASSLGQGQAAFF